This TCR beta chain was documented in a study of cytomegalovirus exposure and HLA in healthy donors. Both 60 Vbeta primers and 13 Jbeta primers went into the PCR. The protocol was immunoSEQ multiplex PCR, while the TCRdb copy is restricted to in-frame clones and leaves out a portion. In the table there are 250,000 to 300,000 clones, about nine tenths of which are singletons. Sequences were obtained from PBMCs. The sequence derives from a girl aged 2 to 10 in good health and CMV-seronegative.

The CDR3 DNA reads TGTGCCAGCAGCTTGGATGTGTCCCTAACGCCCCAGCATTTT. It yields the protein CASSLDVSLTPQHF. The chain carries TRBV5-8 and TRBJ1-5; D is undetermined. The V gene lost 0 bases and the J gene lost 9 bases, with 13 bases spanning the gap. CDR1 SGHTS and CDR2 YDEGEE come from the germline V gene. CDR3 size: 14 residues.